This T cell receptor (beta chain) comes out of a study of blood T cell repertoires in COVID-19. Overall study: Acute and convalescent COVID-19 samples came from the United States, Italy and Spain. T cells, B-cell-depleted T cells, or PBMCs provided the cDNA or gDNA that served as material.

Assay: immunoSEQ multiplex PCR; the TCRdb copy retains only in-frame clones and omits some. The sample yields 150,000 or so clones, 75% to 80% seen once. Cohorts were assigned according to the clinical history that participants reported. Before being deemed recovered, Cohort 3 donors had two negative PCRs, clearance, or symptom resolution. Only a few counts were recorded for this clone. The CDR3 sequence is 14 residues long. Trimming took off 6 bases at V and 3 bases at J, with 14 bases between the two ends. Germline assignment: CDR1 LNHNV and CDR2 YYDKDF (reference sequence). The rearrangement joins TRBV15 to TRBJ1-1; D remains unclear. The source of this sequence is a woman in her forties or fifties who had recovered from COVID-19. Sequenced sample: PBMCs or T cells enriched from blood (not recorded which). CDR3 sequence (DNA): TGTGCCACCAGTCAGCGACGGTGGGACACTGAAGCTTTCTTT. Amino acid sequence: CATSQRRWDTEAFF. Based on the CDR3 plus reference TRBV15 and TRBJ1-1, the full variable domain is DAMVIQNPRYQVTQFGKPVTLSCSQTLNHNVMYWYQQKSSQAPKLLFHYYDKDFNNEADTPDNFQSRRPNTSFCFLDIRSPGLGDTAMYLCATSQRRWDTEAFFGQGTRLTVV.